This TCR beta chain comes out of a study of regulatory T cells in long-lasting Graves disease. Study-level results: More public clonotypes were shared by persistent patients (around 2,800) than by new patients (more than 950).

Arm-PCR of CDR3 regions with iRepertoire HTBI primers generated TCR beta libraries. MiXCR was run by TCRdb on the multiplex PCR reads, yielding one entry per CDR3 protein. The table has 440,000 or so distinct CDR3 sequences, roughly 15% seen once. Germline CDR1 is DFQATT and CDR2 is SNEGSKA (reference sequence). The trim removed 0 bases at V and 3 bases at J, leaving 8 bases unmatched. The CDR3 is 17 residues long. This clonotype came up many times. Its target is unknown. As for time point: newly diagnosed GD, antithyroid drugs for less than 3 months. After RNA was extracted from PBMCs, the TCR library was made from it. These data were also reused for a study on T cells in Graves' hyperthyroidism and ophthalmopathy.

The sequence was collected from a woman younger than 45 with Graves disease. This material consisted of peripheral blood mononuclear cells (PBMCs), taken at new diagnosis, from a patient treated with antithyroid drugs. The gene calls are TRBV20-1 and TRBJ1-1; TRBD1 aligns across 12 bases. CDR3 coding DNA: TGCAGTGCTAGAGATCTCGTGGGACAGGGGGCGGACACTGAAGCTTTCTTT. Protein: CSARDLVGQGADTEAFF.